The 9 T cell receptor beta chains below were found in one sample sequenced in a study of blood T cells in healthy people across ages. Through a sample-barcoded 5' primer and a J-beta primer mix, a second PCR was run for about 6 to 11 cycles. TCRdb redid the calling of the 5' RACE reads with MiXCR, one entry per CDR3 protein. Here the sample spans under 750,000 distinct CDR3 sequences, roughly 48% being singletons. The sample taken for sequencing was blood. These receptors came from an elderly man in good health.

The rearrangement uses TRBV19 and TRBJ1-4, with D perhaps TRBD1 (5 bases). Deletions cut 11 bases from V and 8 bases from J, with 21 bases between. The CDR3 totals 14 residues. Germline CDR1 LNHDA, CDR2 SQIVND (reference sequence). The CDR3 is CAYTYWDRREKLFF. CDR3 coding DNA: TGTGCCTATACCTACTGGGACCGACGAGAAAAACTGTTTTTT.

This chain uses TRBV6-6 with TRBJ2-1; 9 nucleotides match TRBD2. The CDR3 extends over 17 amino acids. Trimming removed 4 bases from V and 8 bases from J; junction bases left unmatched: 15. The germline gives CDR1 MNHNY, CDR2 SVGAGI (reference sequence). The CDR3 DNA is TGTGCCAGCAGTTCCCAACTGGGCGCGGGGGGGCGCGATGAGCAGTTCTTC. Its protein is CASSSQLGAGGRDEQFF.

This chain joins TRBV20-1 and TRBJ2-7; D may correspond to TRBD1 or TRBD2 (5 bases each). CDR3 length: 14 residues. In germline, CDR1 is DFQATT, CDR2 SNEGSKA (reference sequence). V lost 3 bases, J lost 0 bases, and 12 bases lay in between. The CDR3 reads CSARGTVSSYEQYF. In DNA form, the CDR3 reads TGCAGTGCTAGGGGGACCGTGAGCTCCTACGAGCAGTACTTC.

V usage is TRBV6-6 and J usage is TRBJ1-1, with a possible D match to TRBD1 (6 bases). This CDR3 has 12 residues. Between the trimmed V and J ends, which lost 5 bases and 4 bases, there was a span of 8 bases. Germline assignment: CDR1 MNHNY and CDR2 SVGAGI (reference sequence). DNA of the CDR3: TGTGCCAGCAGTACAGGGCTCACTGAAGCTTTCTTT. Its translation: CASSTGLTEAFF.

This clonotype appeared a few times. This rearrangement joins TRBV7-9 to TRBJ2-1, with TRBD2 as a possible D gene (6 bases). V was shortened by 3 bases and J by 0 bases, with 12 bases between the two germline ends. This CDR3 has 16 amino acids. The germline V gene encodes CDR1 SEHNR and CDR2 FQNEAQ (reference sequence). The CDR3 reads CASSFGSPFSYNEQFF. Written as DNA, the CDR3 is TGTGCCAGCAGCTTCGGGAGCCCATTCTCCTACAATGAGCAGTTCTTC. The full variable domain, in which reference TRBV7-9 and TRBJ2-1 provide the parts outside the CDR3, is DTGVSQNPRHKITKRGQNVTFRCDPISEHNRLYWYRQTLGQGPEFLTYFQNEAQLEKSRLLSDRFSAERPKGSFSTLEIQRTEQGDSAMYLCASSFGSPFSYNEQFFGPGTRLTVL.

This clonotype was recorded a few times. This sequence joins TRBV20-1 and TRBJ1-1; D is unresolved. The CDR3 consists of 15 residues. The V end was cut by 0 bases, the J end by 1 base, with 12 bases between. Germline V gene lookup returns CDR1 DFQATT and CDR2 SNEGSKA (reference sequence). CDR3 bases: TGCAGTGCTAGAGATCCCAGCCCGCGGAACACTGAAGCTTTCTTT. Translation: CSARDPSPRNTEAFF.

This clonotype was picked up a small number of times. The chain uses TRBV29-1 and TRBJ2-1; D tentatively reads TRBD1 or TRBD2 (6 bases each). V lost 7 bases and J lost 5, with 15 bases in between. Germline V CDR1 and CDR2: SQVTM, ANQGSEA. This CDR3 is built from 13 residues. DNA of the CDR3: TGCAGCGGGAAAAAGGGGGGCCACAATGAGCAGTTCTTC. Its protein is CSGKKGGHNEQFF.

The V gene is TRBV4-3, the J gene TRBJ2-4; D unclear. With the DNA end fitting TRBJ2-7 better, the J assignment may be wrong. Per the germline V gene, CDR1 is LGHNA and CDR2 is YSLEER. The CDR3 totals 15 residues. CDR3 sequence (DNA): TGCGCCAGCAGCCAAGACAGCCGTCTCCTCTCCGAGCAGTACTTC. Its protein product is CASSQDSRLLSEQYF.

With regard to this clonotype: This may come from a read error, since a much larger clone is one base off. The V call is TRBV6-6, the J call TRBJ1-2; D gene ambiguous. The CDR3 loop spans 14 amino acids. The germline gives CDR1 MNHNY, CDR2 SVGAGI (reference sequence). Trimming stripped 6 bases from V and 0 bases from J, with 11 bases between. The CDR3 DNA follows: TGTGCCAGCAGGTCGGGAGTTCCTAACTATGGCTACACCTTC. Translating gives CASRSGVPNYGYTF.